This T cell receptor (beta chain) appears in the sequencing data of a study of breast tumors, draining lymph nodes, adjacent tissues. Whole-study results and caveats: Tumor T cell lymph node origin was a supported hypothesis, not proven. Data fit most tumor T cells coming from lymph node, expanding in tumor. Compared with basal-like, luminal-like tumors shared significantly more repertoire with nontumor tissue. Compared with lymph nodes, tumors were less diverse; compared with nontumor tissue, more.

TCRdb re-called the multiplex PCR reads through MiXCR, storing one row per CDR3 protein. The sample holds 50,000 to 65,000 distinct CDR3 sequences, roughly 40% seen once. Points on this clonotype: Its target is unknown.

In germline, CDR1 is SGHTA, CDR2 FQGNSA. CDR3 length equals 14 residues. Between the trimmed V and J ends, which lost 2 bases and 4 bases, there was a span of 11 bases. Sequenced input: breast tumor tissue. The clonotype originates from a female donor with breast cancer. Some clones in this sample may be carry-over from other donors' samples. The chain uses TRBV7-2 and TRBJ1-2; D unclear. CDR3 loop: CASSLSRDSYGYTF. For the CDR3, the DNA is TGTGCCAGCAGCTTATCCCGGGATTCCTATGGCTACACCTTC.